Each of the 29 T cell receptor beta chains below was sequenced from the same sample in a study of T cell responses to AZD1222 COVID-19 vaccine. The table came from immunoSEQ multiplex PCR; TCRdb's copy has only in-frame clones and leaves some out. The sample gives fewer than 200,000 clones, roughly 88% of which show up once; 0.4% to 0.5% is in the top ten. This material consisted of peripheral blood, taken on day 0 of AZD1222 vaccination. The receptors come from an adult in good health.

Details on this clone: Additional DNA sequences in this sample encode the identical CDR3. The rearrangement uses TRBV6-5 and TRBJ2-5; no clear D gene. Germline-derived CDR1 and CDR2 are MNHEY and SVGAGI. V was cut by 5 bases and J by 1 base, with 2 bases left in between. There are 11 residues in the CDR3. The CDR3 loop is CASSRQETQYF. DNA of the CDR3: TGTGCCAGCAGTCGCCAAGAGACCCAGTACTTC.

CDR3 loop: CASSPGLSNEKLFF. The CDR3 region has the DNA TGTGCCAGCAGCCCAGGACTCTCTAATGAAAAACTGTTTTTT. This chain uses TRBV5-4 with TRBJ1-4; D not resolved. The CDR3 is 14 amino acids. The V gene lost 4 bases and the J gene lost 3 bases, with 10 bases spanning the gap. CDR1 and CDR2 (germline): SGHNT, YYREEE (reference sequence). Together with reference TRBV5-4 and TRBJ1-4, the CDR3 gives the full variable domain: ETGVTQSPTHLIKTRGQQVTLRCSSQSGHNTVSWYQQALGQGPQFIFQYYREEENGRGNFPPRFSGLQFPNYSSELNVNALELDDSALYLCASSPGLSNEKLFFGSGTQLSVL.

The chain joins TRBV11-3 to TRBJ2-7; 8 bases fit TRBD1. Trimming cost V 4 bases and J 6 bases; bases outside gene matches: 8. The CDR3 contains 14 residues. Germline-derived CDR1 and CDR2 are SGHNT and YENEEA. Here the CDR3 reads CASSSHGQGSEQYF. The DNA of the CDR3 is TGTGCCAGCAGCTCTCATGGACAGGGAAGCGAGCAGTACTTC.

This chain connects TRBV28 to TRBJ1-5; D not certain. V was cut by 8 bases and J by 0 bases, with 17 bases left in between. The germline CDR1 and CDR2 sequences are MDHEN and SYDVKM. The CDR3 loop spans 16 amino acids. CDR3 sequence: CASLGMGVGSNQPQHF. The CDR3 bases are TGTGCCAGCCTAGGGATGGGAGTCGGTAGCAATCAGCCCCAGCATTTT.

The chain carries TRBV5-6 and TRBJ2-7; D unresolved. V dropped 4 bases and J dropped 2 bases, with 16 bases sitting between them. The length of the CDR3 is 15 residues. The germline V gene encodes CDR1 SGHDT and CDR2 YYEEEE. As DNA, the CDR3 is TGTGCCAGCAGCGTGTTCGGCCAGGAACCCTACGAGCAGTACTTC. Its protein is CASSVFGQEPYEQYF.

The CDR3 DNA reads TGTGCCAGCAGACCCCGGACTAGCGGGGGTCTTCCAGATACGCAGTATTTT. It yields the protein CASRPRTSGGLPDTQYF. The chain has TRBV28 and TRBJ2-3; 13 bases are a match to TRBD2. Germline CDR1 reads MDHEN; CDR2 reads SYDVKM. CDR3 length: 17 residues. J gave up 4 bases and V 6 bases, and 10 bases lay outside the gene matches.

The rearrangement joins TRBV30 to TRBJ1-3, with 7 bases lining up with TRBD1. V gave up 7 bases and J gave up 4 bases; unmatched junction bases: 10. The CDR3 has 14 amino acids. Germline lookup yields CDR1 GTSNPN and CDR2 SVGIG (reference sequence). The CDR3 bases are TGTGCCTTCAAACAGGGGTCTTCCGGAAACACCATATATTTT. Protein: CAFKQGSSGNTIYF.

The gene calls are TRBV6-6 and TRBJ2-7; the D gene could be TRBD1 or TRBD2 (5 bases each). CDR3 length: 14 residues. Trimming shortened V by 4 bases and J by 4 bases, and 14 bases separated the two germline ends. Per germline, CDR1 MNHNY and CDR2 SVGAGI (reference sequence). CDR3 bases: TGTGCCAGCAGTTCGGGACGGGCTGAGTACGAGCAGTACTTC. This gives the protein CASSSGRAEYEQYF.

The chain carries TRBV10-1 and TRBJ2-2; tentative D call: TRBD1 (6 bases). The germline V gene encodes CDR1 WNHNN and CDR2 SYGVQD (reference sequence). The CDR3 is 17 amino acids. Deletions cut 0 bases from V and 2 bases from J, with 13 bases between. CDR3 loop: CASSESVGAINTGELFF. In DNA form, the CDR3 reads TGCGCCAGCAGTGAGTCTGTGGGGGCTATTAACACCGGGGAGCTGTTTTTT.

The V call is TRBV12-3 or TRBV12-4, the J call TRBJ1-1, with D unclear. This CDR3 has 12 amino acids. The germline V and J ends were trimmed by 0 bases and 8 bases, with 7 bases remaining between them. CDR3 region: CASSLAGGEAFF. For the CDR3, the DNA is TGTGCCAGCAGTTTAGCGGGAGGGGAAGCTTTCTTT.

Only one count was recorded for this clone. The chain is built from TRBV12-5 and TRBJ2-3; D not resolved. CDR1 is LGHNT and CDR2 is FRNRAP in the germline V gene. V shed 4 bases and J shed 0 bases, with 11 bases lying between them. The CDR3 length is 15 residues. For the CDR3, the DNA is TGTGCTAGTGGTTCGCCTGGTTCGAGCACAGATACGCAGTATTTT. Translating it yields CASGSPGSSTDTQYF.

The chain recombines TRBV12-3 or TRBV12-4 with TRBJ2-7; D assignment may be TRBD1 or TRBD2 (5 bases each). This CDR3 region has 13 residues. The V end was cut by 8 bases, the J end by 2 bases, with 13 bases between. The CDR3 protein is CASQAGTAYEQYF. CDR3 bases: TGTGCCAGCCAGGCAGGGACGGCCTACGAGCAGTACTTC.

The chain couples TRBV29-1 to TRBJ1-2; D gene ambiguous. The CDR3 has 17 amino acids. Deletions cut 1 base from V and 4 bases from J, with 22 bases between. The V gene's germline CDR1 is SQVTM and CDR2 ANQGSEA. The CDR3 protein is CSVEVEIEGGIGYGYTF. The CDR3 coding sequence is TGCAGCGTTGAAGTGGAGATAGAGGGAGGGATCGGCTATGGCTACACCTTC.

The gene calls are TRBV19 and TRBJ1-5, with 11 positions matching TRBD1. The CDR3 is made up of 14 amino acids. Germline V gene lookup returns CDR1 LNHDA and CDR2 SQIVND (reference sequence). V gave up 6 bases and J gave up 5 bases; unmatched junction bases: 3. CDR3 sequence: CASRDRGRDQPQHF. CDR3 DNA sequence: TGTGCCAGTAGGGACAGGGGGCGGGATCAGCCCCAGCATTTT.

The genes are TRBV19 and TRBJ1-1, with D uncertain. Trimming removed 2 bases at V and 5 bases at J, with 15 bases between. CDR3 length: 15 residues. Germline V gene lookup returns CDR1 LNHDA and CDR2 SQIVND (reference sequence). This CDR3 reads CASSIKSWRETEAFF. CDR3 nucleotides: TGTGCCAGTAGTATAAAGTCATGGAGAGAGACTGAAGCTTTCTTT.

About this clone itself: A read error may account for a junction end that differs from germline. CDR3 in amino acids: CASSGNTGELFF. CDR3 nucleotides: TGTGCTAGCAGCGGGAACACCGGGGAGCTGTTTTTT. This chain links TRBV7-7 with TRBJ2-2; TRBD2 is a possible D gene (5 bases). CDR3 length equals 12 residues. Germline-derived CDR1 and CDR2 are SSHAT and FNYEAQ (reference sequence).

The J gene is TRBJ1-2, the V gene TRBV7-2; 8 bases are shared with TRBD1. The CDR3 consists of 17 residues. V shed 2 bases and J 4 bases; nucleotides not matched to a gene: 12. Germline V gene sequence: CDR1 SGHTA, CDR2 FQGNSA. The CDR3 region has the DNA TGTGCCAGCAGCTTACCAGGGGGCGCAGGTCCCGGCTATGGCTACACCTTC. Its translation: CASSLPGGAGPGYGYTF.

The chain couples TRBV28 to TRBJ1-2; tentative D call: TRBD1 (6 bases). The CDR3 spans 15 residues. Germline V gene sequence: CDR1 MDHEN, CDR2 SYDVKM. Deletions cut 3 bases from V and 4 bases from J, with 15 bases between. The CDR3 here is CASSFGQGFTYGYTF. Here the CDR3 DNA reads TGTGCCAGCAGTTTCGGCCAGGGGTTTACCTATGGCTACACCTTC.

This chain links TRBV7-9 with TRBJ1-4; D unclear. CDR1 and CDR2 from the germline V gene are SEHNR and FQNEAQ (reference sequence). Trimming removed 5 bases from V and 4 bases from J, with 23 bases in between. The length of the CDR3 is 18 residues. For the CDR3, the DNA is TGTGCCAGCAGCCTCAGGACCGCTGGCCCGGGGAGTAATGAAAAACTGTTTTTT. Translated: CASSLRTAGPGSNEKLFF.

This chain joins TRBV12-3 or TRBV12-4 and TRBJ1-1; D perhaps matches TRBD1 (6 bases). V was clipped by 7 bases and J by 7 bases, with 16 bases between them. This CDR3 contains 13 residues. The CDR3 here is CASTPDRTLEAFF. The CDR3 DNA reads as TGTGCCAGCACCCCGGACAGAACTCTTGAAGCTTTCTTT.

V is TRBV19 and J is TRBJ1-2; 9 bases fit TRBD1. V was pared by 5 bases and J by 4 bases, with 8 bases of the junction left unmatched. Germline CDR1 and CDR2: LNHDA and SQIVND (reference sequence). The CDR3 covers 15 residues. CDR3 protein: CASSSTGGASYGYTF. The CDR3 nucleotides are TGTGCCAGTAGTTCCACAGGGGGCGCGAGCTATGGCTACACCTTC. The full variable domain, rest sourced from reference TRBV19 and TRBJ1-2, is DGGITQSPKYLFRKEGQNVTLSCEQNLNHDAMYWYRQDPGQGLRLIYYSQIVNDFQKGDIAEGYSVSREKKESFPLTVTSAQKNPTAFYLCASSSTGGASYGYTFGSGTRLTVV.

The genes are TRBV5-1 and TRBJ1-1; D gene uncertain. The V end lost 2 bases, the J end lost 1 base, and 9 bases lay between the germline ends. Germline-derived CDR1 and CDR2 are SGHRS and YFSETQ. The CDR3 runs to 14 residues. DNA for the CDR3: TGCGCCAGCAGCTTTTCAAAACAGAACACTGAAGCTTTCTTT. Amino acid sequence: CASSFSKQNTEAFF.

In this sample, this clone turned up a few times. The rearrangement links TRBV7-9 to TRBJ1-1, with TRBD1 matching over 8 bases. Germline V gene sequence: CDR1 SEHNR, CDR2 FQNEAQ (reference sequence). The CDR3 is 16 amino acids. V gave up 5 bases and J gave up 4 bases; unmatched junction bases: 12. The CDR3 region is CASSQQTLTGGTEAFF. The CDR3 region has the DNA TGTGCCAGCAGCCAACAAACGCTAACAGGGGGCACTGAAGCTTTCTTT.

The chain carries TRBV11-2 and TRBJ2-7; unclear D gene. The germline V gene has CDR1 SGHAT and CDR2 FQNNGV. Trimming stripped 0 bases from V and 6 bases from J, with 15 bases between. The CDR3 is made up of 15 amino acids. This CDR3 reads CASSLEGARASEQYF. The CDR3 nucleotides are TGTGCCAGCAGCTTAGAAGGAGCGCGAGCGTCCGAGCAGTACTTC.

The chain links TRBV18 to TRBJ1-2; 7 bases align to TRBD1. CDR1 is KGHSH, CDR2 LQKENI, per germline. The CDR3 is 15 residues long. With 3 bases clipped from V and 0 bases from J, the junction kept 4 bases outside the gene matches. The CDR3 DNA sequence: TGTGCCAGCTCACCTGGGACAGTAGCTAACTATGGCTACACCTTC. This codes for CASSPGTVANYGYTF.

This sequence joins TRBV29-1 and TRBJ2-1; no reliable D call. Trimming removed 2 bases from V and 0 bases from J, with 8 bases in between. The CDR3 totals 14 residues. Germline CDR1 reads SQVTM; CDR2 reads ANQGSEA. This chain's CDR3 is CSVEPSSSYNEQFF. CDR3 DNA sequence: TGCAGCGTTGAACCCAGCAGCTCCTACAATGAGCAGTTCTTC.

CDR3 coding DNA: TGTGCCAGCAGCTTGGGACCCGGGACGAGCTACGAGCAGTACTTC. It translates to CASSLGPGTSYEQYF. The genes are TRBV5-6 and TRBJ2-7; the D gene could be TRBD1 or TRBD2 (5 bases each). The CDR3 sequence is 15 residues long. The V end was cut by 0 bases, the J end by 3 bases, with 13 bases between. The germline gives CDR1 SGHDT, CDR2 YYEEEE.

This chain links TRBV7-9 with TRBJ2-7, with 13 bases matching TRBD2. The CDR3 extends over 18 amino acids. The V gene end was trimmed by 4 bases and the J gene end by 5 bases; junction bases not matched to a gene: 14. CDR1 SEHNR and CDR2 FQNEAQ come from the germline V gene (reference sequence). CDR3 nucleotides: TGTGCCAGCAGCTCCCTACTGACCTCCGGGACTAGCGGGGACGAGCAGTACTTC. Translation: CASSSLLTSGTSGDEQYF.

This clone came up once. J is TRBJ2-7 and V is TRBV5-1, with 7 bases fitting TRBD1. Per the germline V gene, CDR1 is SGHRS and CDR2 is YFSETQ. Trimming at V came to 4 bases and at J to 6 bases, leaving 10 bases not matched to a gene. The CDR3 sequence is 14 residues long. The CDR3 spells CASSLGQVTVEQYF. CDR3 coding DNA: TGCGCCAGCAGCCTCGGACAGGTCACGGTCGAGCAGTACTTC.